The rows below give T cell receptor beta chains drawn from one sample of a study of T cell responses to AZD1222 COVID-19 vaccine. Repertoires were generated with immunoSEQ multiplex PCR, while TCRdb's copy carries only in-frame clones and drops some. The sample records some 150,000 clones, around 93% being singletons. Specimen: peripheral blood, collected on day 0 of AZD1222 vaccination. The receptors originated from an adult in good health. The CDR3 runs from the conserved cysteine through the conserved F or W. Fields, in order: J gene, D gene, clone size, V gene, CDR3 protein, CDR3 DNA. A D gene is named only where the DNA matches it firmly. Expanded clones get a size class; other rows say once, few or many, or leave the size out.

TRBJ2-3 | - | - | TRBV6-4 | CASSAGDTQYF | TGTGCCAGCAGTGCGGGGGATACGCAGTATTTT
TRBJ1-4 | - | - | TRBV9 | CAMGGLGNEKLFF | TGTGCCATGGGCGGCCTAGGGAATGAAAAACTGTTTTTT
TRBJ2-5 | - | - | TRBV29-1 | CSVVPGFETQYF | TGCAGCGTTGTGCCAGGGTTCGAGACCCAGTACTTC
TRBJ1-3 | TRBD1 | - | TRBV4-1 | CASSQEVNRGGNTIYF | TGCGCCAGCAGCCAAGAAGTGAACAGGGGTGGAAACACCATATATTTT
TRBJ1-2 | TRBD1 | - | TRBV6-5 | CASMEQGAFGYGYTF | TGTGCCAGCATGGAGCAGGGGGCTTTTGGGTATGGCTACACCTTC
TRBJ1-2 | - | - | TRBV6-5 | CASSSPRGANYGYTF | TGTGCCAGCAGTTCTCCCCGCGGAGCTAACTATGGCTACACCTTC
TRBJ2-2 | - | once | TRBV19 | CASSIGMDSYLITGELFF | TGTGCCAGTAGTATTGGTATGGACTCCTACCTGATCACCGGGGAGCTGTTTTTT
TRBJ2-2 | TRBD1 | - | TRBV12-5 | CASGRALGQPTGELFF | TGTGCTAGTGGACGCGCGCTGGGACAGCCCACCGGGGAGCTGTTTTTT
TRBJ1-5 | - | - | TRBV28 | CASRSQGLGNQPQHF | TGTGCCAGCAGGTCCCAGGGCCTGGGCAATCAGCCCCAGCATTTT
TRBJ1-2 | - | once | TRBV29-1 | CSAVHVGERFDVGYTF | TGCAGCGCAGTCCATGTTGGGGAGAGATTTGATGTTGGCTACACCTTC
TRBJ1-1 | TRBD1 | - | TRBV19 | CASRARQGRDTEAFF | TGTGCCAGTAGGGCCCGACAGGGTAGGGACACTGAAGCTTTCTTT
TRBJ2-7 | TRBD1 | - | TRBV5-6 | CASSLWTGTGGYEQYF | TGTGCCAGCAGCTTGTGGACCGGGACAGGGGGGTACGAGCAGTACTTC
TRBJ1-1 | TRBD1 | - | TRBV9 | CASSPGTGGGGAFF | TGTGCCAGCAGCCCCGGGACAGGGGGCGGTGGAGCTTTCTTT
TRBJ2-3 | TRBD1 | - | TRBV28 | CASSNQGADTQYF | TGTGCCAGCAGTAACCAGGGGGCAGATACGCAGTATTTT